These T cell receptor beta chains were read from a single sample in a study of beta chain features in type 1 diabetes. The protocol was immunoSEQ multiplex PCR, while the TCRdb copy is restricted to in-frame clones and leaves out a portion. The profile shows under 45,000 clones, approximately 51% of them singletons. The sequencing sample was made of stem cell memory CD4+ T cells from blood. All receptors come from a woman younger than 45 in good health. Each CDR3 is given with its conserved first and last residue. The D gene is left open where the match is weak. The listing skips clone size in some rows; elsewhere it reads once, few, many or a size class.

d_gene,j_gene,abundance,v_gene,CDR3aa,CDR3nt
TRBD1,TRBJ2-1,once,TRBV25-1,CASNGDTTGGSYNEQFF,TGTGCCAGCAACGGGGACACGACAGGGGGATCCTACAATGAGCAGTTCTTC
TRBD2,TRBJ2-1,NA,TRBV6-6,CASRNWASGTYNEQFF,TGTGCCAGCAGGAATTGGGCTAGCGGGACCTACAATGAGCAGTTCTTC
NA,TRBJ2-5,NA,TRBV7-7,CASSPGGATEWETQYF,TGTGCTAGCAGCCCTGGGGGGGCGACAGAATGGGAGACCCAGTACTTC
NA,TRBJ1-1,NA,TRBV19,CASSLRQTRGTEAFF,TGTGCCAGTAGTCTGCGACAGACCCGGGGGACTGAAGCTTTCTTT
TRBD2,TRBJ2-5,NA,TRBV2,CASSEALAGGETQYF,TGTGCCAGCAGTGAAGCACTAGCGGGAGGGGAGACCCAGTACTTC
TRBD2,TRBJ2-7,NA,TRBV7-2,CASSERAGDEQYF,TGTGCCAGCAGCGAGCGGGCGGGGGACGAGCAGTACTTC
TRBD1,TRBJ2-2,NA,TRBV14,CASSLSGGNTGELFF,TGTGCCAGCAGCCTATCAGGGGGGAACACCGGGGAGCTGTTTTTT
NA,TRBJ2-1,NA,TRBV30,CAWSVLAATYNEQFF,TGTGCCTGGAGCGTACTAGCCGCTACCTACAATGAGCAGTTCTTC
TRBD1,TRBJ1-1,NA,TRBV29-1,CSVRLQGASTEAFF,TGCAGCGTAAGGTTACAGGGGGCAAGTACTGAAGCTTTCTTT
TRBD2,TRBJ2-1,NA,TRBV28,CASKDSGTSTFWEQFF,TGTGCCAGCAAAGATAGCGGGACATCCACTTTCTGGGAGCAGTTCTTC
NA,TRBJ1-1,few,TRBV7-8,CASSLRRRVTEAFF,TGTGCCAGCAGCTTACGAAGACGGGTTACTGAAGCTTTCTTT
TRBD2,TRBJ2-1,NA,TRBV7-9,CASSLARLAGGFQTREQFF,TGTGCCAGCAGCTTAGCGAGACTAGCGGGAGGGTTCCAAACCCGTGAGCAGTTCTTC
TRBD2,TRBJ2-5,NA,TRBV5-1,CASSSGTSGRQETQYF,TGCGCCAGCAGCTCCGGGACTAGCGGGAGGCAAGAGACCCAGTACTTC
TRBD2,TRBJ2-7,NA,TRBV14,CASSRGTSGTTRQYF,TGTGCCAGCAGCCGGGGGACTAGCGGCACTACTCGGCAGTACTTC
NA,TRBJ2-7,few,TRBV7-2,CASSWTASPSSYEQYF,TGTGCCAGCAGCTGGACAGCCAGCCCGAGCTCCTACGAGCAGTACTTC
TRBD2,TRBJ2-7,few,TRBV28,CASSLAGGSYEQYF,TGTGCCAGCAGTTTAGCGGGGGGATCCTACGAGCAGTACTTC
TRBD1,TRBJ2-5,NA,TRBV7-3,CASSLTGQGTQYF,TGTGCCAGCAGCTTAACGGGACAGGGGACCCAGTACTTC
TRBD1,TRBJ1-1,NA,TRBV29-1,CSVDFRGDTEAFF,TGCAGCGTTGATTTCAGGGGGGACACTGAAGCTTTCTTT
NA,TRBJ2-1,NA,TRBV15,CATSRDRTGRVNEQFF,TGTGCCACCAGCAGAGATCGGACAGGGAGGGTAAATGAGCAGTTCTTC
TRBD1,TRBJ2-3,NA,TRBV28,CASSIGGLGTDTQYF,TGTGCCAGCAGTATAGGGGGCTTGGGCACAGATACGCAGTATTTT
TRBD2,TRBJ2-7,few,TRBV29-1,CSVDGGRVDEQYF,TGCAGCGTTGATGGAGGGAGGGTGGACGAGCAGTACTTC
TRBD1,TRBJ2-7,few,TRBV28,CASSSGTGVYEQYF,TGTGCCAGCAGTTCCGGGACAGGGGTGTACGAGCAGTACTTC
NA,TRBJ1-5,NA,TRBV18,CASSPGVSGVGQPQHF,TGTGCCAGCTCTCCGGGTGTTTCGGGGGTTGGTCAGCCCCAGCATTTT
TRBD2,TRBJ2-3,NA,TRBV14,CASRPTGSGGPWDTQYF,TGTGCCAGCAGGCCTACTGGGAGCGGGGGTCCTTGGGATACGCAGTATTTT
TRBD2,TRBJ2-5,NA,TRBV5-8,CASSLAGTSGLGETQYF,TGTGCCAGCAGCTTGGCCGGGACTAGCGGGCTCGGGGAGACCCAGTACTTC
TRBD1,TRBJ2-7,NA,TRBV5-4,CASSQGVEQYF,TGTGCCAGCAGTCAGGGGGTCGAGCAGTACTTC
TRBD1,TRBJ2-5,NA,TRBV29-1,CSSGQEETQYF,TGCAGCTCTGGACAGGAAGAGACCCAGTACTTC
NA,TRBJ2-7,NA,TRBV7-2,CASSPNPRGEAQYF,TGTGCCAGCAGCCCAAACCCCAGGGGGGAAGCCCAGTACTTC
NA,TRBJ2-1,few,TRBV28,CASSLAYNEQFF,TGTGCCAGCAGCCTCGCCTACAATGAGCAGTTCTTC
NA,TRBJ2-5,once,TRBV6-5,CAISSQQETQYF,TGTGCCATCAGTTCGCAGCAAGAGACCCAGTACTTC
TRBD1,TRBJ2-5,few,TRBV27,CASSPRTGGETQYF,TGTGCCAGCAGTCCCCGGACAGGGGGTGAGACCCAGTACTTC
TRBD2,TRBJ2-7,NA,TRBV15,CATSRGGTSGTYEQYF,TGTGCCACCAGCAGAGGAGGGACTAGCGGGACTTACGAGCAGTACTTC
NA,TRBJ2-5,few,TRBV4-2,CASSPDYSYQETQYF,TGTGCCAGCAGCCCGGACTATTCGTACCAAGAGACCCAGTACTTC